Presented here are 21 T cell receptor beta chains from one specimen sequenced in a study of control samples from healthy donors and cancer patients. Sequencing used immunoSEQ multiplex PCR; TCRdb keeps in-frame clones, though not all of them. The table shows 120,000 to 150,000 clones, with approximately 91% occurring only once. Sequencing input: blood. These receptors all come from a woman under 40 in good health.

This rearrangement joins TRBV19 to TRBJ1-2; D ambiguous. CDR1 and CDR2 (germline): LNHDA, SQIVND (reference sequence). Trimming removed 4 bases from V and 4 bases from J, with 7 bases in between. CDR3 size: 12 residues. The CDR3 region has the DNA TGTGCCAGTAGTAGAGGTTCCTATGGCTACACCTTC. Amino acids: CASSRGSYGYTF.

This clone was picked up one time. The rearrangement links TRBV7-9 to TRBJ2-6, with 9 positions matching TRBD1. This CDR3 has 19 amino acids. The junction had 13 bases not matched to a gene; V was cut back by 5 bases and J by 2 bases. Germline V lookup: CDR1 SEHNR, CDR2 FQNEAQ (reference sequence). CDR3 amino acids: CASSPVGTGTSAGANVLTF. The CDR3 DNA sequence: TGTGCCAGCAGCCCCGTCGGGACAGGGACGTCGGCTGGGGCCAACGTCCTGACTTTC.

The CDR3 DNA reads TGTGCCAGCAGTTTGACAGGGGATTCGGGGGAGACCCAGTACTTC. Translating it yields CASSLTGDSGETQYF. The rearrangement joins TRBV6-6 to TRBJ2-5; 8 bases line up with TRBD1. Per germline, CDR1 MNHNY and CDR2 SVGAGI (reference sequence). CDR3 length equals 15 residues. The trim removed 4 bases at V and 5 bases at J, leaving 9 bases unmatched.

This chain connects TRBV30 to TRBJ2-5, with 13 bases lining up with TRBD2. The V gene's germline CDR1 is GTSNPN and CDR2 SVGIG (reference sequence). This CDR3 has 17 amino acids. V lost 0 bases to trimming and J lost 1 base; unmatched junction nucleotides: 5. The CDR3 region has the DNA TGTGCCTGGAGTGTACTAGCGGGAGGGCCAACCCAAGAGACCCAGTACTTC. Its protein product is CAWSVLAGGPTQETQYF.

The chain is built from TRBV7-2 and TRBJ2-1; perhaps TRBD2 as D (6 bases). V was clipped by 5 bases and J by 0 bases, with 11 bases between them. Germline V lookup: CDR1 SGHTA, CDR2 FQGNSA. The length of the CDR3 is 15 residues. The CDR3 coding sequence is TGTGCCAGCAGCAGAAGCGGGCCCTCCTACAATGAGCAGTTCTTC. Amino acids: CASSRSGPSYNEQFF.

The CDR3 nucleotides read TGTGCCAGCAGCGCACAGGGCTCTGGAAACACCATATATTTT. It translates to CASSAQGSGNTIYF. This chain uses TRBV9 with TRBJ1-3, with D tentatively TRBD1 (6 bases). The CDR3 contains 14 residues. Germline CDR1 reads SGDLS; CDR2 reads YYNGEE. Trimming pared 3 bases from V and 0 bases from J, leaving 7 bases between.

V and J are TRBV18 and TRBJ1-2; D possibly corresponds to TRBD1 (5 bases). CDR1 and CDR2 (germline): KGHSH, LQKENI. V was clipped by 3 bases and J by 9 bases, with 14 bases between them. CDR3 length equals 13 residues. CDR3 nucleotide sequence: TGTGCCAGCTCACCCACAGGATCCTCTAGCTACACCTTC. Amino acids: CASSPTGSSSYTF.

The CDR3 region has the DNA TGCAGCGCTGGAGGGACTAGCGGGCCTCGGGGGAACACCGGGGAGCTGTTTTTT. It encodes CSAGGTSGPRGNTGELFF. The chain links TRBV29-1 to TRBJ2-2; 12 nucleotides match TRBD2. This CDR3 spans 18 amino acids. The V gene's germline CDR1 is SQVTM and CDR2 ANQGSEA. With V trimmed by 7 bases and J by 1 base, 13 bases remained unmatched.

The V call is TRBV6-6, the J call TRBJ1-2; tentative D call: TRBD1 (5 bases). The CDR3 contains 15 residues. Trimming removed 0 bases at V and 5 bases at J, with 13 bases between. Germline values: CDR1 MNHNY, CDR2 SVGAGI (reference sequence). CDR3 region: CASSYSGRVGYGYTF. The CDR3 DNA reads TGTGCCAGCAGTTACTCTGGCAGGGTCGGGTATGGCTACACCTTC.

The chain is built from TRBV27 and TRBJ1-5; D gene uncertain. V was pared by 2 bases and J by 8 bases, with 13 bases between. Germline CDR1 reads MNHEY; CDR2 reads SMNVEV (reference sequence). CDR3 size: 14 residues. CDR3 region: CASSLLRGREPQHF. The CDR3 DNA sequence: TGTGCCAGCAGTTTACTCCGGGGTCGGGAGCCCCAGCATTTT.

The genes are TRBV2 and TRBJ2-7; TRBD2 agrees at 10 bases. The CDR3 length is 15 residues. CDR1 is SNHLY and CDR2 is FYNNEI in the germline V gene. The V and J ends lost 3 bases and 3 bases, in that order; junction bases with no gene match: 5. CDR3 sequence (DNA): TGTGCCAGCAGTGACACTAGCGGGATCAACTACGAGCAGTACTTC. As protein: CASSDTSGINYEQYF.

The V call is TRBV11-2, the J call TRBJ1-2, with 11 bases identical to TRBD1. In germline, CDR1 is SGHAT, CDR2 FQNNGV. The CDR3 is 16 amino acids. The junction had 8 bases not matched to a gene; V was cut back by 2 bases and J by 6 bases. The CDR3 sequence is CASSLKFRGQGDGYTF. In DNA, the CDR3 is TGTGCCAGCAGCTTAAAGTTTAGGGGACAGGGGGATGGCTACACCTTC.

The chain combines TRBV9 with TRBJ2-1; D is perhaps TRBD1 (6 bases). The CDR3 has 15 amino acids. Germline V gene lookup returns CDR1 SGDLS and CDR2 YYNGEE. V lost 4 bases and J 3 bases, leaving 14 bases between the germline ends. CDR3 amino acids: CASSPRGQNYNEQFF. The DNA for the CDR3 is TGTGCCAGCAGCCCCCGGGGACAAAACTACAATGAGCAGTTCTTC.

DNA of the CDR3: TGCGCCAGCAGCTTGGACAGCCAATATGGCTACACCTTC. As protein: CASSLDSQYGYTF. The chain has TRBV5-1 and TRBJ1-2; D unresolved. Germline loops: CDR1 SGHRS, CDR2 YFSETQ. Trimming removed 0 bases at V and 5 bases at J, with 8 bases between. CDR3 length equals 13 residues.

The J gene is TRBJ1-3, the V gene TRBV7-3; D is perhaps TRBD1 (5 bases). Germline V gene lookup returns CDR1 SGHTA and CDR2 FQGTGA. Trimming took off 1 base at V and 2 bases at J, with 9 bases between the two ends. The CDR3 is 15 amino acids. The CDR3 coding sequence is TGTGCCAGCAGCTTAAGAGGACAACCTGGAAACACCATATATTTT. Protein: CASSLRGQPGNTIYF.

The V call is TRBV15, the J call TRBJ1-5; D is unclear. The CDR3 runs to 14 residues. The V and J ends lost 6 bases and 1 base respectively, with 10 bases between them. The germline gives CDR1 LNHNV, CDR2 YYDKDF (reference sequence). CDR3 coding DNA: TGTGCCACCAGAAGCCTTTTAAGCAATCAGCCCCAGCATTTT. This gives the protein CATRSLLSNQPQHF.

This clone appeared a single time. The chain employs TRBV6-6 and TRBJ2-3; no clear D. The CDR3 has 14 amino acids. The germline V and J ends were trimmed by 6 bases and 1 base, with 11 bases remaining between them. Per germline, CDR1 MNHNY and CDR2 SVGAGI (reference sequence). The CDR3 protein is CASRPSRGTDTQYF. DNA of the CDR3: TGTGCCAGCAGGCCTTCCCGGGGCACAGATACGCAGTATTTT.

This sequence joins TRBV24-1 and TRBJ2-3; 8 nucleotides match TRBD1. V lost 0 bases and J lost 5; bases outside the gene matches: 6. CDR3 size: 16 residues. Germline V lookup: CDR1 KGHDR, CDR2 SFDVKD. The CDR3 reads CATSDLSQGARDTQYF. Here the CDR3 DNA reads TGTGCCACCAGTGATTTGAGTCAGGGGGCGAGAGATACGCAGTATTTT.

In nucleotides, the CDR3 is TGCAGCGTAGGGACGGGGCACACTGAAGCTTTCTTT. It yields the protein CSVGTGHTEAFF. The chain is built from TRBV29-1 and TRBJ1-1; TRBD1 might be the D (5 bases). CDR3 length: 12 amino acids. The V gene's germline CDR1 is SQVTM and CDR2 ANQGSEA. V lost 6 bases, J lost 3 bases, and 11 bases lay in between.

The rearrangement links TRBV5-5 to TRBJ1-1; D not resolved. Looked up from germline, CDR1 is SGHKS and CDR2 is YYEKEE (reference sequence). Trimming pared 2 bases from V and 0 bases from J, leaving 8 bases between. The CDR3 extends over 14 amino acids. In DNA, the CDR3 is TGTGCCAGCAGCTTATTCACAGTGAACACTGAAGCTTTCTTT. Residues: CASSLFTVNTEAFF.

The sample holds a few counts of this clone. V gene TRBV5-5 combines with J gene TRBJ2-7, with D maybe TRBD1 (5 bases). The V gene lost 0 bases and the J gene lost 6 bases, with 22 bases spanning the gap. Germline CDR1 and CDR2: SGHKS and YYEKEE (reference sequence). The CDR3 is made up of 17 amino acids. Here the CDR3 DNA reads TGTGCCAGCAGCTTGGGCGTCCTCCTACAGGTTCCTCGCGAGCAGTACTTC. Residues: CASSLGVLLQVPREQYF.